This T cell receptor beta chain was identified during a study of T cell clusters in autoimmune cytopenias. TRB was amplified from approximately 250 ng of peripheral blood genomic DNA per sample. The CDR3 runs to 14 residues. Germline CDR1 reads MNHEY; CDR2 reads SMNVEV (reference sequence). TRB rearrangements were amplified by touch-down multiplex PCR with mixed TRB-A/B primers. TCRdb processed the multiplex PCR reads again and assigns one entry to each CDR3 protein, with no DNA. The table lists 12,000 or so distinct CDR3 sequences. This sample was shared with a second study, whose subject was T cell repertoires in aging, cancer and after chemotherapy. As that study records: Loss of evenness, beyond lost richness, contributed to age-related TCR diversity decline in cancer patients. Across the chemotherapy interval, each cancer cohort showed higher median generation probability, suggesting thymic rebound.

The chain joins TRBV27 to TRBJ2-7. Specimen: peripheral blood. This clonotype was obtained from a human donor in good health. This CDR3 is CASSFSGIGYEQYF.